The clone carrying this TCR beta chain was recorded at least ten times. Antigen specificity is unknown. The source of the sample is a study of early T cells in non-severe SARS-CoV-2 infection. Study-wide context: Chains were unpaired, as sequencing was done on bulk RNA from unsorted whole blood.

There are 14 residues in the CDR3. Per germline, CDR1 SGHRS and CDR2 YFSETQ. The ends were cut back, 0 bases at V and 3 bases at J, with 6 bases in the middle. Each single cDNA molecule received a unique molecular identifier. TCRdb re-called the 5' RACE reads through MiXCR, storing one row per CDR3 protein. The table shows tens of thousands of distinct CDR3 sequences, with roughly 13% occurring only once. Study-wide results and caveats: Private and CD4 specificities were missed by VDJdb matching, skewed to anti-spike CD8.

This receptor was obtained from an adult who was a healthcare worker with PCR-confirmed SARS-CoV-2 infection or an uninfected control (not recorded which). The specimen was whole blood. The chain carries TRBV5-1 and TRBJ2-2; possible D gene TRBD1, 5 bases. CDR3 region: CASSLEGDTGELFF. CDR3 DNA: TGCGCCAGCAGCTTGGAAGGGGACACCGGGGAGCTGTTTTTT.